The 30 T cell receptor beta chains reported below all come from one sample, sequenced in a study of blood T cell repertoires in COVID-19. Sequencing was performed with immunoSEQ multiplex PCR; in TCRdb, only in-frame clones are kept and a portion is missing. The profile shows about 310,000 clones, nearly 90% of them singletons. The sample consisted of PBMCs or T cells enriched from blood (not recorded which). All receptors come from a woman younger than 45 who had recovered from COVID-19.

This clone was detected only a few times. The J gene is TRBJ1-2, the V gene TRBV5-4; the match to TRBD1 covers 9 bases. The CDR3 loop spans 14 amino acids. The trim removed 1 base at V and 7 bases at J, leaving 5 bases unmatched. Germline V gene sequence: CDR1 SGHNT, CDR2 YYREEE (reference sequence). The CDR3 loop reads CASSLQQGAGGYTF. The DNA for the CDR3 is TGTGCCAGCAGCTTGCAACAGGGGGCGGGTGGCTACACCTTC.

This clone was detected only once. The J gene is TRBJ1-2, the V gene TRBV7-9; possibly TRBD1 for D (6 bases). Germline V gives CDR1 SEHNR, CDR2 FQNEAQ (reference sequence). The CDR3 runs 15 residues. V dropped 7 bases and J dropped 3 bases, with 18 bases sitting between them. CDR3 sequence reads: CASTSRQGPHYGYTF. Written as DNA, the CDR3 is TGTGCCAGCACAAGTCGGCAGGGGCCCCACTATGGCTACACCTTC.

This clone was observed a single time. V usage is TRBV29-1 and J usage is TRBJ2-7, with unresolved D. Trimming left V 3 bases short and J 4 bases short, with 13 bases between. Germline V gene lookup returns CDR1 SQVTM and CDR2 ANQGSEA. This CDR3 spans 13 amino acids. This CDR3 is CSVDFSGGYEQYF. In DNA, the CDR3 is TGCAGCGTTGATTTTAGTGGCGGATACGAGCAGTACTTC.

This chain uses TRBV28 with TRBJ2-7; 10 bases are shared with TRBD2. Germline-derived CDR1 and CDR2 are MDHEN and SYDVKM. CDR3 size: 14 residues. Trimming removed 2 bases from V and 5 bases from J; junction bases left unmatched: 3. The DNA for the CDR3 is TGTGCCAGCAGTTTACTAGCGGGAGTCGACGAGCAGTACTTC. Its translation is CASSLLAGVDEQYF.

The V and J genes are TRBV4-1 and TRBJ2-1, with D maybe TRBD1 (6 bases). Germline loops: CDR1 MGHRA, CDR2 YSYEKL. This CDR3 comprises 17 residues. With 0 bases removed from V and 0 bases from J, the gap between germline ends came to 12 bases. The CDR3 protein is CASSQDRTGHSYNEQFF. In nucleotides, the CDR3 is TGCGCCAGCAGCCAAGATAGAACGGGACACTCCTACAATGAGCAGTTCTTC.

The V and J genes are TRBV19 and TRBJ1-1; TRBD1 might be the D (5 bases). Germline values: CDR1 LNHDA, CDR2 SQIVND (reference sequence). V lost 5 bases, J lost 0 bases, and 19 bases lay in between. This CDR3 contains 17 residues. The CDR3 loop is CASSLTGFSPLNTEAFF. Here the CDR3 DNA reads TGTGCCAGTAGTCTAACAGGCTTCTCCCCTTTGAACACTGAAGCTTTCTTT.

The rearrangement links TRBV3-1 (or the pseudogene TRBV3-2) to TRBJ1-3; the D is unclear. The CDR3 is made up of 17 amino acids. V was trimmed by 3 bases and J by 1 base, leaving 16 bases between them. The germline V gene encodes CDR1 LGHDT and CDR2 YNNKEL (reference sequence). DNA for the CDR3: TGTGCCAGCAGCCAGGGCAGCCCATTTCTTTCTGGAAACACCATATATTTT. This sequence encodes CASSQGSPFLSGNTIYF.

This clone occurred a few times. The genes are TRBV13 and TRBJ1-4, with TRBD1 matching over 8 bases. There are 16 residues in the CDR3. From germline, CDR1 is PRHDT and CDR2 FYEKMQ (reference sequence). The junction had 4 bases not matched to a gene; V was cut back by 0 bases and J by 4 bases. The CDR3 reads CASSLGGQEINEKLFF. Written as DNA, the CDR3 is TGTGCCAGCAGCTTAGGGGGACAGGAGATTAATGAAAAACTGTTTTTT.

This clone was recorded once. CDR3 region: CASKESSGSNTGELFF. The CDR3 DNA is TGTGCCAGCAAGGAGTCTAGCGGGTCGAACACCGGGGAGCTGTTTTTT. This sequence joins TRBV2 and TRBJ2-2; 8 bases line up with TRBD2. Germline trimming cut 7 bases from V and 0 bases from J; bases unmatched to any gene: 7. The V gene's germline CDR1 is SNHLY and CDR2 FYNNEI. The CDR3 extends over 16 amino acids.

This chain joins TRBV29-1 and TRBJ2-5; D unresolved. The CDR3 length is 11 residues. V was pared by 6 bases and J by 2 bases, with 7 bases between. Germline V gives CDR1 SQVTM, CDR2 ANQGSEA. The CDR3 reads CSVERQETQYF. Written as DNA, the CDR3 is TGCAGCGTAGAGCGACAAGAGACCCAGTACTTC.

The J gene is TRBJ1-5, the V gene TRBV10-3; 9 bases align to TRBD1. Unmatched junction bases numbered 4, after V lost 5 bases and J lost 5 bases. This CDR3 spans 14 amino acids. CDR1 is ENHRY and CDR2 is SYGVKD in the germline V gene. In nucleotides, the CDR3 is TGTGCCATCAGTTGGACAGGGGACGATCAGCCCCAGCATTTT. Amino acid sequence: CAISWTGDDQPQHF.

The chain carries TRBV19 and TRBJ2-7; D is perhaps TRBD2 (6 bases). V was trimmed by 0 bases and J by 9 bases, leaving 18 bases between them. The CDR3 extends over 15 amino acids. The germline V gene has CDR1 LNHDA and CDR2 SQIVND (reference sequence). CDR3 protein: CASSIDLWHPEGQYF. The DNA for the CDR3 is TGTGCCAGTAGTATAGATCTATGGCACCCGGAGGGGCAGTACTTC.

In DNA form, the CDR3 reads TGTGCCAGCAGTTTATCGGTACCTAGCGGACCCTTCTACAATGAGCAGTTCTTC. Translated: CASSLSVPSGPFYNEQFF. The chain uses TRBV27 and TRBJ2-1; 7 bases map to TRBD2. Per the germline V gene, CDR1 is MNHEY and CDR2 is SMNVEV (reference sequence). This CDR3 is 18 amino acids long. V shed 0 bases and J 3 bases; nucleotides not matched to a gene: 11.

This chain connects TRBV6-2 or TRBV6-3 to TRBJ2-1; 14 bases map to TRBD2. Losses at the gene ends were 6 bases for V and 6 bases for J; bases not matched to a gene: 16. Germline loops: CDR1 MNHEY, CDR2 SVGEGT. The CDR3 has 19 amino acids. For the CDR3, the DNA is TGTGCCAGCAGCCGCCGAGGAGGGACTAGCGGGAGCCCGCGCAATGAGCAGTTCTTC. Translated, it gives CASSRRGGTSGSPRNEQFF.

Only one count was recorded for this clone. V and J are TRBV5-1 and TRBJ2-7, with D perhaps TRBD2 (6 bases). Trimming pared 4 bases from V and 4 bases from J, leaving 21 bases between. Germline CDR1 SGHRS, CDR2 YFSETQ. This CDR3 region has 16 residues. Here the CDR3 DNA reads TGCGCCAGCAGCCCGGGGCAGGGCGCGGGGTGGTACGAGCAGTACTTC. Its protein product is CASSPGQGAGWYEQYF.

This chain uses TRBV10-1 with TRBJ2-3, with TRBD2 matching 14 bases. The junction had 9 bases not matched to a gene; V was cut back by 1 base and J by 3 bases. The CDR3 runs 19 residues. Germline lookup yields CDR1 WNHNN and CDR2 SYGVQD (reference sequence). As DNA, the CDR3 is TGCGCCAGCAGTGAGTTTCTGGGGACTAGCGGGAGTTCTACAGATACGCAGTATTTT. It codes for CASSEFLGTSGSSTDTQYF.

This chain uses TRBV4-1 with TRBJ1-6, with 7 bases fitting TRBD1. This CDR3 comprises 15 residues. V lost 2 bases and J lost 11; bases outside the gene matches: 9. Per germline, CDR1 MGHRA and CDR2 YSYEKL. CDR3 residues: CASSQLQGSKPPLHF. DNA of the CDR3: TGCGCCAGCAGCCAACTACAGGGGTCAAAGCCACCCCTCCACTTT.

V is TRBV7-2 and J is TRBJ2-3, with D hard to call. Trimming removed 5 bases at V and 14 bases at J, with 17 bases between. This CDR3 contains 12 residues. Germline V gives CDR1 SGHTA, CDR2 FQGNSA. The CDR3 bases are TGTGCCAGCAGCCCCTTCTCATACGGTCCGTATTTT. Amino acid sequence: CASSPFSYGPYF.

CDR3 sequence: CASSQRGLAGGGTGELFF. CDR3 in DNA: TGTGCCAGCAGCCAAAGGGGACTAGCGGGAGGAGGCACCGGGGAGCTGTTTTTT. The V gene is TRBV13, the J gene TRBJ2-2; 15 bases line up with TRBD2. Germline V gene sequence: CDR1 PRHDT, CDR2 FYEKMQ (reference sequence). The trim removed 5 bases at V and 4 bases at J, leaving 8 bases unmatched. The CDR3 length is 18 residues.

The chain joins TRBV11-3 to TRBJ2-2, with a possible D match to TRBD1 (7 bases). The germline V gene encodes CDR1 SGHNT and CDR2 YENEEA. V shed 5 bases and J shed 3 bases, with 19 bases lying between them. The CDR3 runs to 17 residues. The CDR3 DNA is TGTGCCAGCAGCCCCTCTCGGGGGACAGACTACACCGGGGAGCTGTTTTTT. Its translation is CASSPSRGTDYTGELFF.

The chain recombines TRBV11-2 with TRBJ1-6; D is perhaps TRBD1 (5 bases). Trimming shortened V by 0 bases and J by 4 bases, and 10 bases separated the two germline ends. Germline CDR1 is SGHAT and CDR2 is FQNNGV. There are 16 residues in the CDR3. The chain's CDR3 is CASSLEGVLYNSPLHF. The CDR3 DNA reads TGTGCCAGCAGCTTAGAAGGGGTGCTATATAATTCACCCCTCCACTTT. The variable domain in full, with the rest retrieved from reference TRBV11-2 and TRBJ1-6, is EAGVAQSPRYKIIEKRQSVAFWCNPISGHATLYWYQQILGQGPKLLIQFQNNGVVDDSQLPKDRFSAERLKGVDSTLKIQPAKLEDSAVYLCASSLEGVLYNSPLHFGNGTRLTVT.

The chain employs TRBV5-6 and TRBJ2-3; D is unclear. CDR1 is SGHDT and CDR2 is YYEEEE in the germline V gene. CDR3 length: 13 residues. V was clipped by 1 base and J by 5 bases, with 8 bases between them. The CDR3 sequence: CASSLLRKDTQYF. CDR3 sequence (DNA): TGTGCCAGCAGCTTGCTCAGGAAAGATACGCAGTATTTT.

Only one count was recorded for this clone. The chain combines TRBV21-1 with TRBJ2-2; the table gives TRBD2 as D, unverified against the DNA. TRBV21-1 is a listed pseudogene. The CDR3 consists of 20 residues. The CDR3 DNA reads as TGTGCCAGCAGCACCCCGGGACTAGCGGGAGGGCCGTTGAACACCGGGGAGCTGTTTTTT. Its translation: CASSTPGLAGGPLNTGELFF.

The chain couples TRBV29-1 to TRBJ1-4; D uncertain. CDR3 size: 12 residues. Looked up from germline, CDR1 is SQVTM and CDR2 is ANQGSEA. Trimming took off 6 bases at V and 3 bases at J, with 8 bases between the two ends. As DNA, the CDR3 is TGCAGCGTCCGGGGTCCTAATGAAAAACTGTTTTTT. Translation gives CSVRGPNEKLFF.

The CDR3 loop reads CASSFGLAVSGNEQFF. The DNA of the CDR3 is TGTGCCAGCAGCTTCGGACTAGCGGTGTCAGGGAATGAGCAGTTCTTC. The chain couples TRBV5-6 to TRBJ2-1; 10 nucleotides match TRBD2. Germline CDR1 SGHDT, CDR2 YYEEEE. CDR3 length: 16 amino acids. Trimming took 2 bases from V and 7 from J; bases not matched to a gene: 9.

J is TRBJ1-5 and V is TRBV18, with TRBD1 as a possible D gene (5 bases). Trimming took off 4 bases at V and 3 bases at J, with 16 bases between the two ends. The germline gives CDR1 KGHSH, CDR2 LQKENI. This CDR3 contains 16 residues. The CDR3: CASSLTAGQNNQPQHF. In DNA, the CDR3 is TGTGCCAGCTCACTAACGGCAGGGCAGAACAATCAGCCCCAGCATTTT.

The chain joins TRBV4-3 to TRBJ2-7; D may be TRBD2 (6 bases). Germline loops: CDR1 LGHNA, CDR2 YSLEER. The CDR3 spans 19 residues. Trimming left V 3 bases short and J 3 bases short, with 27 bases between. CDR3 sequence reads: CASSHKIGGVDTTIYEQYF. Here the CDR3 DNA reads TGCGCCAGCAGCCATAAAATAGGAGGGGTCGATACCACGATCTACGAGCAGTACTTC.

The V call is TRBV29-1, the J call TRBJ2-7; 9 bases map to TRBD2. The V gene end was trimmed by 6 bases and the J gene end by 3 bases; junction bases not matched to a gene: 12. Germline-derived CDR1 and CDR2 are SQVTM and ANQGSEA. The CDR3 runs to 15 residues. The chain's CDR3 is CSVSGGREGLYEQYF. In nucleotides, the CDR3 is TGCAGCGTCTCTGGTGGGCGGGAGGGCCTCTACGAGCAGTACTTC.

The chain employs TRBV18 and TRBJ2-5; a possible D gene is TRBD2 (6 bases). CDR3 length: 15 amino acids. Germline V gene sequence: CDR1 KGHSH, CDR2 LQKENI. V was trimmed by 4 bases and J by 2 bases, leaving 14 bases between them. CDR3 nucleotide sequence: TGTGCCAGCTCACGCTTAGCGGACCTACAAGAGACCCAGTACTTC. This sequence encodes CASSRLADLQETQYF. The full variable domain, rest sourced from reference TRBV18 and TRBJ2-5, is NAGVMQNPRHLVRRRGQEARLRCSPMKGHSHVYWYRQLPEEGLKFMVYLQKENIIDESGMPKERFSAEFPKEGPSILRIQQVVRGDSAAYFCASSRLADLQETQYFGPGTRLLVL.

With respect to this clone: The sample contains more than one DNA sequence encoding this CDR3. This sequence joins TRBV11-3 and TRBJ1-1; no clear D. V lost 1 base and J lost 4, with 7 bases in between. From germline, CDR1 is SGHNT and CDR2 YENEEA. CDR3 length: 13 amino acids. CDR3 DNA sequence: TGTGCCAGCAGCTTAGGTTCGGGCACTGAAGCTTTCTTT. This codes for CASSLGSGTEAFF.